What follows are 23 T cell receptor beta chains derived from one specimen sequenced in a study of T-cell reconstitution after alpha-beta-depleted transplantation in children. Preparation of the TCRbeta library used unique molecular identifiers. TCRdb reanalysed the PCR reads using MiXCR and keeps one entry per CDR3 protein. This table holds a few hundred thousand distinct CDR3 sequences, roughly an eighth found once. This specimen consisted of PBMCs from the stem cell graft donor, obtained from the stem cell graft. The receptors here all came from a human donor who donated a stem cell graft to a child with combined immunodeficiency.

This chain connects TRBV6-4 to TRBJ2-6; TRBD1 matches 10 bases. Germline V CDR1 and CDR2: MRHNA, SNTAGT. V was clipped by 2 bases and J by 2 bases; unmatched bases: 3. The CDR3 covers 17 residues. The CDR3 region is CASSDTGQGTGANVLTF. Here the CDR3 DNA reads TGTGCCAGCAGTGACACGGGACAGGGGACTGGGGCCAACGTCCTGACTTTC.

The chain carries TRBV9 and TRBJ2-5, with 11 bases lining up with TRBD2. Germline-derived CDR1 and CDR2 are SGDLS and YYNGEE. The CDR3 sequence is 15 residues long. Losses at the gene ends were 5 bases for V and 5 bases for J; bases not matched to a gene: 8. CDR3 bases: TGTGCCAGCAGAATGGGACTAGCGGACGGGGAGACCCAGTACTTC. Its protein is CASRMGLADGETQYF.

The V call is TRBV5-1, the J call TRBJ2-3; tentative D call: TRBD2 (6 bases). Germline CDR1 and CDR2: SGHRS and YFSETQ. V dropped 0 bases and J dropped 1 base, with 15 bases sitting between them. The CDR3 loop spans 17 amino acids. The DNA for the CDR3 is TGCGCCAGCAGCTTGGGAGATCGCGGGGCTCGCACAGATACGCAGTATTTT. Its protein product is CASSLGDRGARTDTQYF.

The genes are TRBV12-3 or TRBV12-4 and TRBJ2-1; 12 positions agree with TRBD2. The CDR3 consists of 15 residues. Unmatched junction bases numbered 8, after V lost 6 bases and J lost 8 bases. CDR3 amino acids: CASSPLLAGGDEQFF. CDR3 bases: TGTGCCAGCAGCCCCCTGCTAGCGGGAGGGGATGAGCAGTTCTTC.

The sample holds a few counts of this clonotype. This sequence joins TRBV2 and TRBJ2-7, with D possibly being TRBD1 (6 bases). Germline-derived CDR1 and CDR2 are SNHLY and FYNNEI. Between the trimmed V and J ends, which lost 4 bases and 5 bases, there was a span of 9 bases. The CDR3 is 12 residues long. This chain's CDR3 is CASSVRGDEQYF. For the CDR3, the DNA is TGTGCCAGCAGTGTCAGGGGCGACGAGCAGTACTTC.

The chain couples TRBV7-9 to TRBJ1-1; D is unresolved. The CDR3 is 12 amino acids. Germline CDR1 SEHNR, CDR2 FQNEAQ (reference sequence). With 0 bases removed from V and 3 bases from J, the gap between germline ends came to 2 bases. The CDR3 DNA follows: TGTGCCAGCAGCTTAGCGTACACTGAAGCTTTCTTT. It codes for CASSLAYTEAFF. The full variable domain, with the rest looked up from reference TRBV7-9 and TRBJ1-1, is DTGVSQNPRHKITKRGQNVTFRCDPISEHNRLYWYRQTLGQGPEFLTYFQNEAQLEKSRLLSDRFSAERPKGSFSTLEIQRTEQGDSAMYLCASSLAYTEAFFGQGTRLTVV.

This clonotype was recorded at least ten times. For the CDR3, the DNA is TGTGCCAGCAGTTACTCGAGATGGGGGGACACCGGGGAGCTGTTTTTT. It is translated as CASSYSRWGDTGELFF. This chain connects TRBV6-2 or TRBV6-3 to TRBJ2-2; tentatively, D is TRBD2 (6 bases). This CDR3 has 16 amino acids. Germline CDR1 is MNHEY and CDR2 is SVGEGT. V lost 0 bases and J 3 bases, leaving 11 bases between the germline ends.

For the CDR3, the DNA is TGCGCCAGCAGCCAAGAAGCGGGATCTGGCACTGAAGCTTTCTTT. Its protein is CASSQEAGSGTEAFF. This sequence joins TRBV4-3 and TRBJ1-1; D is uncertain. The CDR3 runs 15 residues. The germline CDR1 and CDR2 sequences are LGHNA and YSLEER. The ends were cut back, 0 bases at V and 4 bases at J, with 12 bases in the middle.

V is TRBV4-2 and J is TRBJ1-4; D not resolved. Trimming pared 0 bases from V and 8 bases from J, leaving 7 bases between. CDR3 length: 13 residues. CDR1 is LGHNA and CDR2 is YNFKEQ in the germline V gene. The CDR3 DNA reads TGTGCCAGCAGCCAAGATGCAGGAGAAAAACTGTTTTTT. Protein: CASSQDAGEKLFF.

Many counts were recorded for this clonotype. The rearrangement joins TRBV5-5 to TRBJ2-7, with TRBD1 identical over 11 bases. The CDR3 has 14 residues. CDR1 and CDR2 (germline): SGHKS, YYEKEE (reference sequence). Losses at the gene ends were 4 bases for V and 4 bases for J; bases not matched to a gene: 4. CDR3 residues: CASSNRDRGYEQYF. The CDR3 DNA sequence: TGTGCCAGCAGCAACCGGGACAGGGGGTACGAGCAGTACTTC.

This clonotype was seen a few times. This chain joins TRBV27 and TRBJ2-6, with D perhaps matching TRBD2 (5 bases). Trimming stripped 6 bases from V and 4 bases from J, with 10 bases between. CDR3 length: 14 residues. The germline CDR1 and CDR2 sequences are MNHEY and SMNVEV (reference sequence). The CDR3 sequence is CASRRGRGANVLTF. CDR3 DNA: TGTGCCAGCAGAAGAGGGAGAGGGGCCAACGTCCTGACTTTC.

V is TRBV18 and J is TRBJ1-1; 7 positions match TRBD1. The CDR3 sequence is 16 residues long. Germline CDR1 KGHSH, CDR2 LQKENI. The V segment lost 0 bases and the J segment 2 bases; nucleotides outside the gene matches: 6. This CDR3 reads CASSPPSGTDNTEAFF. CDR3 sequence (DNA): TGTGCCAGCTCACCACCTTCCGGGACAGATAACACTGAAGCTTTCTTT.

This clonotype has more than one count but fewer than ten. The chain carries TRBV5-1 and TRBJ2-5; the D is unclear. V gave up 0 bases and J gave up 5 bases, with 11 bases separating them. CDR3 size: 14 residues. Germline CDR1 is SGHRS and CDR2 is YFSETQ. CDR3 sequence reads: CASSLDVFPETQYF. In nucleotides, the CDR3 is TGCGCCAGCAGCTTGGACGTATTCCCGGAGACCCAGTACTTC.

This clonotype was detected a few times. The chain links TRBV30 to TRBJ1-2; D uncertain. Trimming took off 4 bases at V and 4 bases at J, with 13 bases between the two ends. Per germline, CDR1 GTSNPN and CDR2 SVGIG (reference sequence). CDR3 length: 13 residues. The CDR3 region is CAWMGGTPYGYTF. The CDR3 nucleotides read TGTGCCTGGATGGGCGGAACTCCCTATGGCTACACCTTC.

The chain recombines TRBV7-3 with TRBJ2-5; D remains unclear. CDR1 and CDR2 from the germline V gene are SGHTA and FQGTGA. Trimming left V 5 bases short and J 5 bases short, with 12 bases between. CDR3 size: 13 residues. CDR3 in DNA: TGTGCCAGCAGCCTTAGGGTTCGTGAGACCCAGTACTTC. Its translation is CASSLRVRETQYF.

This clonotype has only a few counts. The chain uses TRBV2 and TRBJ2-7; the match to TRBD1 covers 11 bases. V shed 8 bases, J shed 5 bases, and the junction held 8 bases outside the gene matches. CDR1 SNHLY and CDR2 FYNNEI come from the germline V gene. CDR3 length: 14 amino acids. DNA of the CDR3: TGTGCCAGCCGCTTGGACAGGGGGCTCAACGAGCAGTACTTC. Translation gives CASRLDRGLNEQYF.

This clonotype was counted many times. The DNA for the CDR3 is TGTGCCAGCAGCCCCGCCGGCGGGTTCACAGATACGCAGTATTTT. Its protein product is CASSPAGGFTDTQYF. V gene TRBV27 combines with J gene TRBJ2-3; D perhaps matches TRBD2 (5 bases). Germline CDR1 is MNHEY and CDR2 is SMNVEV (reference sequence). This CDR3 has 15 amino acids. Deletions cut 6 bases from V and 2 bases from J, with 15 bases between.

CDR3: CAISELDNEQFF. The DNA of the CDR3 is TGTGCCATCAGTGAGCTGGACAATGAGCAGTTCTTC. J is TRBJ2-1 and V is TRBV10-3; no firm D call. CDR3 length: 12 amino acids. CDR1 is ENHRY and CDR2 is SYGVKD in the germline V gene. Between the trimmed V and J ends, which lost 2 bases and 5 bases, there was a span of 4 bases.

This clonotype was seen more than once but under ten times. V gene TRBV4-3 combines with J gene TRBJ2-3; possible D gene TRBD1, 5 bases. The V end was cut by 0 bases, the J end by 0 bases, with 13 bases between. Germline V lookup: CDR1 LGHNA, CDR2 YSLEER. The CDR3 is made up of 17 amino acids. The CDR3 protein is CASSQDKTVTSTDTQYF. Written as DNA, the CDR3 is TGCGCCAGCAGCCAAGATAAGACAGTAACTAGCACAGATACGCAGTATTTT.

V usage is TRBV3-1 and J usage is TRBJ2-3; TRBD2 might be the D (5 bases). The CDR3 has 16 amino acids. Germline V CDR1 and CDR2: LGHDT, YNNKEL (reference sequence). V lost 1 base, J lost 0 bases, and 11 bases lay in between. The CDR3 reads CASSQGLRVSTDTQYF. Here the CDR3 DNA reads TGTGCCAGCAGCCAAGGATTGAGGGTGAGCACAGATACGCAGTATTTT.

This clonotype was observed a handful of times. The V and J genes are TRBV2 and TRBJ2-1; D is perhaps TRBD1 (6 bases). This CDR3 is built from 13 residues. The germline V gene encodes CDR1 SNHLY and CDR2 FYNNEI. The V gene lost 7 bases and the J gene lost 6 bases, with 13 bases spanning the gap. This CDR3 reads CASTGQLANEQFF. In DNA, the CDR3 is TGTGCCAGCACCGGACAGCTTGCCAATGAGCAGTTCTTC.

The chain combines TRBV12-3 or TRBV12-4 with TRBJ1-1; maybe TRBD1 (5 bases). Trimming left V 3 bases short and J 8 bases short, with 13 bases between. CDR3 length equals 13 residues. The CDR3: CASSLAREAEAFF. The CDR3 nucleotides are TGTGCCAGCAGTTTGGCCAGGGAAGCAGAAGCTTTCTTT.

The chain uses TRBV12-3 or TRBV12-4 and TRBJ2-1; 10 bases line up with TRBD1. This CDR3 has 15 residues. Trimming at V came to 5 bases and at J to 8 bases, leaving 9 bases not matched to a gene. CDR3 sequence: CASSNPGQGSDEQFF. The CDR3 DNA is TGTGCCAGCAGTAACCCGGGACAGGGGTCGGATGAGCAGTTCTTC.